The TCR beta chain under discussion was sequenced for a study of blood T cells in healthy people across ages. Study-level findings and limits: It was not known whether donors were CMV positive (a possible confounder of expanded clonotype changes).

Trimming removed 0 bases from V and 8 bases from J, with 6 bases in between. This CDR3 contains 13 residues. Germline CDR1 reads SGHRS; CDR2 reads YFSETQ. Primed by a sample-barcoded 5' primer and a J-beta primer mix, a second PCR proceeded for about 6 to 11 cycles. TCRdb redid the calling of the 5' RACE reads with MiXCR, one entry per CDR3 protein. This table has hundreds of thousands of distinct CDR3 sequences, under 50% appearing once. This clonotype was counted at least ten times. As yet, its antigen is unknown. The specimen sequenced was blood. This clonotype originated in a man aged 25 to 40 in good health. This chain links TRBV5-1 with TRBJ1-6; D gene unclear. The CDR3: CASSLAEYSPLHF. CDR3 sequence (DNA): TGCGCCAGCAGCTTGGCGGAGTATTCACCCCTCCACTTT.